The entry that follows covers one T cell receptor (beta chain) sequence. No antigen is known for it. Other DNA sequences within the sample encode an identical CDR3. This sample was included in a study of cytomegalovirus exposure and HLA in healthy donors. About the research overall: From donors who were HLA-typed, an early data release held approximately 91 million unique TCRs.

V was clipped by 2 bases and J by 4 bases, with 24 bases between them. The CDR3 runs 19 residues. Germline-derived CDR1 and CDR2 are MDHEN and SYDVKM. Study outcomes and limitations: Analysis performed later found approximately 17,000 TCR beta sequences associated with HLA alleles at 0.05 false discovery rate. The authors judged a highly shared variant cluster likely a sequencing artifact.

Primers for the PCR totalled 60 Vbeta and 13 Jbeta. Method: immunoSEQ multiplex PCR; TCRdb's copy keeps in-frame clones and lacks some. This sample has about 150,000 clones; approximately 85% occur once, and the top ten carry less than 2.5%. The sequenced sample consisted of PBMCs. V gene TRBV28 combines with J gene TRBJ1-3; D is uncertain. The source is a woman younger than 30 in good health and CMV-seronegative. The CDR3 reads CASSLRCTVRSCSGNTIYF. CDR3 in DNA: TGTGCCAGCAGTTTAAGGTGCACGGTACGGAGCTGCTCCGGAAACACCATATATTTT. The full variable domain, completed using reference TRBV28 and TRBJ1-3, is DVKVTQSSRYLVKRTGEKVFLECVQDMDHENMFWYRQDPGLGLRLIYFSYDVKMKEKGDIPEGYSVSREKKERFSLILESASTNQTSMYLCASSLRCTVRSCSGNTIYFGEGSWLTVV.